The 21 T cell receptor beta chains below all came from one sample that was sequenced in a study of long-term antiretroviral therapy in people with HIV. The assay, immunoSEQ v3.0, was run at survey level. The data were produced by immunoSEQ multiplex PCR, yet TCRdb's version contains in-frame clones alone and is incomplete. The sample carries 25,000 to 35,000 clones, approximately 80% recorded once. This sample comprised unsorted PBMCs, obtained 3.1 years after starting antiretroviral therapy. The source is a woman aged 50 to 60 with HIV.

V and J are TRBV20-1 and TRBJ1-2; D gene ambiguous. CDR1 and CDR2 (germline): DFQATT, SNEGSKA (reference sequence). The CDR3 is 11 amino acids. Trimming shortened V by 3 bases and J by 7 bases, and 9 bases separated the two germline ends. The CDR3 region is CSASLVGGYTF. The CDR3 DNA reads TGCAGTGCTAGTCTTGTCGGTGGCTACACCTTC.

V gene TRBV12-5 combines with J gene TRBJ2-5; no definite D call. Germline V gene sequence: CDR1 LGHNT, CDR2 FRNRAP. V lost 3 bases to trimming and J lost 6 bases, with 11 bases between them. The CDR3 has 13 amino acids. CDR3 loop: CASGFLLEKTQYF. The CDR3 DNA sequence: TGTGCTAGTGGTTTTCTCCTAGAGAAGACCCAGTACTTC. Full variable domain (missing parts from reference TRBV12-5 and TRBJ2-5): DARVTQTPRHKVTEMGQEVTMRCQPILGHNTVFWYRQTMMQGLELLAYFRNRAPLDDSGMPKDRFSAEMPDATLATLKIQPSEPRDSAVYFCASGFLLEKTQYFGPGTRLLVL.

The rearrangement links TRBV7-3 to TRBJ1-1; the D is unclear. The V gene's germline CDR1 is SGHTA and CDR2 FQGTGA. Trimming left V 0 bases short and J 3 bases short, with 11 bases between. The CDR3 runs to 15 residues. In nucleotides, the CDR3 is TGTGCCAGCAGCTTAACAGGGAGATCGGACACTGAAGCTTTCTTT. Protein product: CASSLTGRSDTEAFF.

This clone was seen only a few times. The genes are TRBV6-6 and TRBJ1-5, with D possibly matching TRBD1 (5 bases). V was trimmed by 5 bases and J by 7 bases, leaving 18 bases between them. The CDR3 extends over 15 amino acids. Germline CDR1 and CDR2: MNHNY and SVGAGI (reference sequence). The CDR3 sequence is CASSPDRQGHQPQHF. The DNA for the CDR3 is TGTGCCAGCAGTCCCGACCGTCAGGGCCACCAGCCCCAGCATTTT.

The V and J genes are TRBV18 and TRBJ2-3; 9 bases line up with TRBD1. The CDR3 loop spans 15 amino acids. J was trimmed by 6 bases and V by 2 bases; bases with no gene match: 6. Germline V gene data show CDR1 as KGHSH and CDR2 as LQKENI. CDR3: CASSPETGGWDTQYF. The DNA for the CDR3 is TGTGCCAGCTCACCAGAGACAGGGGGATGGGATACGCAGTATTTT.

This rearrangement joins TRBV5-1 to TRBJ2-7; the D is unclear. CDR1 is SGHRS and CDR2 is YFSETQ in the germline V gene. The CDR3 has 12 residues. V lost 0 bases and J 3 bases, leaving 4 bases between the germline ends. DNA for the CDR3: TGCGCCAGCAGCTTGGAAGGCTACGAGCAGTACTTC. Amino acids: CASSLEGYEQYF.

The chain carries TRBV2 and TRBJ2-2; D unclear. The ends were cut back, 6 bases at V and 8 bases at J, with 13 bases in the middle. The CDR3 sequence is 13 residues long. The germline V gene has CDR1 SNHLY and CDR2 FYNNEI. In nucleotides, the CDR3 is TGTGCCAGCAGCAAACCCGAAAGGGGGGAGCTGTTTTTT. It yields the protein CASSKPERGELFF.

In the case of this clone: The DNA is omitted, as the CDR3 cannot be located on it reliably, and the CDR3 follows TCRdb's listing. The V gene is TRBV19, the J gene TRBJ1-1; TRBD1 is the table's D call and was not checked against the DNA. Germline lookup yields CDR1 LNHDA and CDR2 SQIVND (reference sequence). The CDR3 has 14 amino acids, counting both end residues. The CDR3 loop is CASTSDRRNTEAFF.

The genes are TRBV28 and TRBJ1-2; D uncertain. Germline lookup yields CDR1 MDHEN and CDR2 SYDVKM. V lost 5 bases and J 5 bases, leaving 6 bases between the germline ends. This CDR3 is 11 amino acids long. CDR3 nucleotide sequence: TGTGCCAGCAGTGAGAGGTATGGCTACACCTTC. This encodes CASSERYGYTF.

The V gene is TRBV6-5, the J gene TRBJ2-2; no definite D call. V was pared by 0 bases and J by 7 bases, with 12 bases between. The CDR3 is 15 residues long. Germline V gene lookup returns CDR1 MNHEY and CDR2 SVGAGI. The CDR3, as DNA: TGTGCCAGCAGTTACTCGCCTTGGCAAGTCGGGGAGCTGTTTTTT. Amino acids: CASSYSPWQVGELFF.

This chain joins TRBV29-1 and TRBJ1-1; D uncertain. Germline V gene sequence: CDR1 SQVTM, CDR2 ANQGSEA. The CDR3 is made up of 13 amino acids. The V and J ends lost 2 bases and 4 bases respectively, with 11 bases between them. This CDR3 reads CSVEKGMSTEAFF. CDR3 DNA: TGCAGCGTTGAAAAAGGGATGAGCACTGAAGCTTTCTTT. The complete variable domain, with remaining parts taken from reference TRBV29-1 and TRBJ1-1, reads SAVISQKPSRDICQRGTSLTIQCQVDSQVTMMFWYRQQPGQSLTLIATANQGSEATYESGFVIDKFPISRPNLTFSTLTVSNMSPEDSSIYLCSVEKGMSTEAFFGQGTRLTVV.

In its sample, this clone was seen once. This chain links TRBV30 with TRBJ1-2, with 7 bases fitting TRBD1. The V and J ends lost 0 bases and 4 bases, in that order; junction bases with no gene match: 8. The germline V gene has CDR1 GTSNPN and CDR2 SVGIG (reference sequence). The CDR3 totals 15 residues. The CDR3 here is CAWSVRDSRLYGYTF. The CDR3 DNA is TGTGCCTGGAGTGTACGGGACAGCAGGCTCTATGGCTACACCTTC. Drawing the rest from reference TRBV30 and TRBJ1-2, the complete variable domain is SQTIHQWPATLVQPVGSPLSLECTVEGTSNPNLYWYRQAAGRGLQLLFYSVGIGQISSEVPQNLSASRPQDRQFILSSKKLLLSDSGFYLCAWSVRDSRLYGYTFGSGTRLTVV.

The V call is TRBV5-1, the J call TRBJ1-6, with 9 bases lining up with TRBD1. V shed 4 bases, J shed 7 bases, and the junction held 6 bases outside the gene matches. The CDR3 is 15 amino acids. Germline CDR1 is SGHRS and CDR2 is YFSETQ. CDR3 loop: CASSAGTGSNSPLHF. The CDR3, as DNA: TGCGCCAGCAGCGCGGGGACAGGGAGCAATTCACCCCTCCACTTT.

The CDR3 coding sequence is TGTGCCAGCAGTTCCCTTAAAATGCGGGGCTACACCTTC. Amino acid sequence: CASSSLKMRGYTF. The chain joins TRBV6-5 to TRBJ1-2; D unresolved. The CDR3 is made up of 13 amino acids. From germline, CDR1 is MNHEY and CDR2 SVGAGI. The V gene lost 4 bases and the J gene lost 8 bases, with 14 bases spanning the gap.

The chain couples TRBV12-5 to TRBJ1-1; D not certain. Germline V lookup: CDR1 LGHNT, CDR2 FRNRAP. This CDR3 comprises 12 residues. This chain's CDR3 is CASTWGNTEAFF. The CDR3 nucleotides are TGTGCCAGTACATGGGGGAACACTGAAGCTTTCTTT.

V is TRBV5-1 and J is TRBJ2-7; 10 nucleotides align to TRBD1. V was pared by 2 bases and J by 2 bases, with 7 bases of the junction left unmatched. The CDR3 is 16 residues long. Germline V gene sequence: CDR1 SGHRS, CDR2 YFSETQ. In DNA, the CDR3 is TGCGCCAGCAGCTTATTGCCGGGACAGGGGACCTACGAGCAGTACTTC. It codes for CASSLLPGQGTYEQYF.

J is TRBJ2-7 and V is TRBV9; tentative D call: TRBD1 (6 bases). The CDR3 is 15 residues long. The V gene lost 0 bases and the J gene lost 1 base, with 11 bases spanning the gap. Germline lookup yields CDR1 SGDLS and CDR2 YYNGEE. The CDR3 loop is CASSVEGQSSYEQYF. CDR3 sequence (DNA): TGTGCCAGCAGCGTAGAAGGACAGTCGTCCTACGAGCAGTACTTC.

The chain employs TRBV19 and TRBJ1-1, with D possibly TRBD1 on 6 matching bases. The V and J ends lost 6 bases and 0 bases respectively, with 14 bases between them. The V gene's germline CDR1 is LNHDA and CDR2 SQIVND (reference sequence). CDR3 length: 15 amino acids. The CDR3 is CASRTRDNMNTEAFF. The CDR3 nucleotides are TGTGCCAGTAGGACCAGGGACAACATGAACACTGAAGCTTTCTTT. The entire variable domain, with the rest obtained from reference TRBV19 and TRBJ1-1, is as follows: DGGITQSPKYLFRKEGQNVTLSCEQNLNHDAMYWYRQDPGQGLRLIYYSQIVNDFQKGDIAEGYSVSREKKESFPLTVTSAQKNPTAFYLCASRTRDNMNTEAFFGQGTRLTVV.

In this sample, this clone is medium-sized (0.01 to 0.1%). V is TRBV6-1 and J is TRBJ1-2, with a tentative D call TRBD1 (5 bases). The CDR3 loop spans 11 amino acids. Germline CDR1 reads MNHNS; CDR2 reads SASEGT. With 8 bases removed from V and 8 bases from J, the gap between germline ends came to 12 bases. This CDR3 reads CASLGGGGYTF. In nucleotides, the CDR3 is TGTGCCAGCCTCGGGGGTGGCGGCTACACCTTC.

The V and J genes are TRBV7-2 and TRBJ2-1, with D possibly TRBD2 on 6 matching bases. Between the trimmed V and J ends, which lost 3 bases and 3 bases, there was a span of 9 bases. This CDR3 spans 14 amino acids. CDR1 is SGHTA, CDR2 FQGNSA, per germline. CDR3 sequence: CASSFRGNYNEQFF. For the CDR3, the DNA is TGTGCCAGCAGCTTCCGGGGGAACTACAATGAGCAGTTCTTC. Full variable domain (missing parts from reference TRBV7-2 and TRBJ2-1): GAGVSQSPSNKVTEKGKDVELRCDPISGHTALYWYRQSLGQGLEFLIYFQGNSAPDKSGLPSDRFSAERTGGSVSTLTIQRTQQEDSAVYLCASSFRGNYNEQFFGPGTRLTVL.

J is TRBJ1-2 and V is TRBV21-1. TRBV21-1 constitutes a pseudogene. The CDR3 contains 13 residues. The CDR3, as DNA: TGTGCCAGCAGCAAATGGGGCGGGTGGGGATACACCTTC. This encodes CASSKWGGWGYTF.